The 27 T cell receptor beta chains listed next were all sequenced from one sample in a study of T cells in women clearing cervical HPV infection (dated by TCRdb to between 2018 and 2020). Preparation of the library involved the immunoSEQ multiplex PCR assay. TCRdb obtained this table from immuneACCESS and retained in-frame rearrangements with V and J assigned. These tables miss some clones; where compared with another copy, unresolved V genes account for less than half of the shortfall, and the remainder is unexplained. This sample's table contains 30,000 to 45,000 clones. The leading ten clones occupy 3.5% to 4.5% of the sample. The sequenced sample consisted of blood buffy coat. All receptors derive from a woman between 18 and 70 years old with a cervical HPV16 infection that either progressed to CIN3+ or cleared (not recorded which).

CDR3 DNA (partial): TGTGCCAGTAGTCCGGGACAGGGGGCAGATACG. It specifies CASSPGQGADT. Given in full, the CDR3 is CASSPGQGADTQYF. V and J are TRBV19 and TRBJ2-3, with 11 positions matching TRBD1. The sequence runs out 3 residues before the end of the CDR3; the remainder is reconstructed from the germline J gene. The V gene end was trimmed by 5 bases and the J gene end by 4 bases; junction bases not matched to a gene: 2. The CDR3 has 14 amino acids. From germline, CDR1 is LNHDA and CDR2 SQIVND (reference sequence).

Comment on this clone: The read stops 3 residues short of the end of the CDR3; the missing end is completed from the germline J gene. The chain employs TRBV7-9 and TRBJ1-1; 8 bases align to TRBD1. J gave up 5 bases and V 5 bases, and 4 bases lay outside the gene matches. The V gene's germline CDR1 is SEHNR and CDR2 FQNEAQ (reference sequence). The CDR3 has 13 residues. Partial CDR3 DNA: TGTGCCAGCAGCCCCAGGGGGCCGACTGAA. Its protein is CASSPRGPTE. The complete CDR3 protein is CASSPRGPTEAFF.

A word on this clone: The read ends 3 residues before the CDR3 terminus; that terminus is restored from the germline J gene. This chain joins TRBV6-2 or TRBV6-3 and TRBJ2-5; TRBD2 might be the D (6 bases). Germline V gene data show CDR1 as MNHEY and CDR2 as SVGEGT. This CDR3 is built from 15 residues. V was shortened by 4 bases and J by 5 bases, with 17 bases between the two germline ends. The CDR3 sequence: CASSFSGRGSETQYF. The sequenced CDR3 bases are TGTGCCAGCAGTTTCTCGGGCCGGGGGTCTGAGACC.

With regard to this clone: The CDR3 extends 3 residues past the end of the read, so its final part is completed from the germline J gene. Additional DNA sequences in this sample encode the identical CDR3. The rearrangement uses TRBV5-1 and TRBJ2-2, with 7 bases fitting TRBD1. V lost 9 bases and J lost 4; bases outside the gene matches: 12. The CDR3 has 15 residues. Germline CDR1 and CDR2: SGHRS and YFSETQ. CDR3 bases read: TGCGCCACAGCTCCGGACAGGTCCAGCACCGGGGAG. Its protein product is CATAPDRSSTGE. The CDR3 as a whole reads CATAPDRSSTGELFF. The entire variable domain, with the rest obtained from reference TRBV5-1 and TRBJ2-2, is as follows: KAGVTQTPRYLIKTRGQQVTLSCSPISGHRSVSWYQQTPGQGLQFLFEYFSETQRNKGNFPGRFSGRQFSNSRSEMNVSTLELGDSALYLCATAPDRSSTGELFFGEGSRLTVL.

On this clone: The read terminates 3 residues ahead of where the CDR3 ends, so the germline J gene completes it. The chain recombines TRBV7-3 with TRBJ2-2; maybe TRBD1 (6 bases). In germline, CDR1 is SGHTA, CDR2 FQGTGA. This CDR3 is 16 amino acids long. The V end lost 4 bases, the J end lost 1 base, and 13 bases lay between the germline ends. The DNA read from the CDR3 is TGTGCCAGCAGCTCCCCCGTGACAGGGAACACCGGGGAG. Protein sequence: CASSSPVTGNTGE. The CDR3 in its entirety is CASSSPVTGNTGELFF.

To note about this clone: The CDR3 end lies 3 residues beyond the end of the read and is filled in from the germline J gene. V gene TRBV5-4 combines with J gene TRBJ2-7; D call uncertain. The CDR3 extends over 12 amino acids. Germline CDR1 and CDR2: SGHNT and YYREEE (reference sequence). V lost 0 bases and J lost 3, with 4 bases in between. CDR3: CASSLVGYEQYF. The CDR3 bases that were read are TGTGCCAGCAGCTTGGTCGGCTACGAG.

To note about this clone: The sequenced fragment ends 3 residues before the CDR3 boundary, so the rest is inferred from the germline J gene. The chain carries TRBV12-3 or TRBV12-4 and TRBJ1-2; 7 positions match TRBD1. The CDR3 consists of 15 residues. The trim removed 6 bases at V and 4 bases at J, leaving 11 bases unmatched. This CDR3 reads CASSRTEGAGYGYTF. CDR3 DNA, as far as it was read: TGTGCCAGCAGCCGTACCGAGGGGGCCGGCTATGGC.

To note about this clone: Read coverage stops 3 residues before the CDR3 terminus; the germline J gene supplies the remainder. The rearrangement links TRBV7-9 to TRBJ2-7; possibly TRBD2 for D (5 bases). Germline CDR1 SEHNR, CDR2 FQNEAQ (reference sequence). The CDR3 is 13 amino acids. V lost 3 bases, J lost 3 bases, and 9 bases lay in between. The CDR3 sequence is CASSFFTSYEQYF. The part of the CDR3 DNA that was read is TGTGCCAGCAGCTTCTTCACTAGCTACGAG.

The CDR3 reads CASSQDWGQDEKLFF. Incomplete CDR3 DNA: TGTGCCAGCAGCCAAGATTGGGGACAGGACGAAAAA. The chain employs TRBV4-2 and TRBJ1-4, with 8 bases that match TRBD1. The read finishes 3 residues shy of the CDR3 end, and the germline J gene is used to complete it. Germline loops: CDR1 LGHNA, CDR2 YNFKEQ. There are 15 residues in the CDR3. With V trimmed by 0 bases and J by 8 bases, 5 bases remained unmatched.

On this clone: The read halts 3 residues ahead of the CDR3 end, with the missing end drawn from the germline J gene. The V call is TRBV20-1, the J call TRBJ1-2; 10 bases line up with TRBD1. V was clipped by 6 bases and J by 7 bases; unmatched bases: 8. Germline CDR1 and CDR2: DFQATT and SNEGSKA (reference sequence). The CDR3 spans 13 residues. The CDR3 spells CSAARDRGSGYTF. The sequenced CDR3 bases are TGCAGTGCGGCGAGGGACAGGGGAAGTGGC.

The part of the CDR3 DNA that was read is TGTGCCAGCATCCCGCGTGGGAGACTAGCAGGTGAG. This gives the protein CASIPRGRLAGE. The full CDR3 protein reads CASIPRGRLAGEQFF. The rearrangement uses TRBV28 and TRBJ2-1; 7 bases are a match to TRBD2. The read falls 3 residues short of the CDR3 end, and the missing part is taken from the germline J gene. V was clipped by 7 bases and J by 9 bases; unmatched bases: 15. CDR1 and CDR2 from the germline V gene are MDHEN and SYDVKM. This CDR3 region has 15 residues.

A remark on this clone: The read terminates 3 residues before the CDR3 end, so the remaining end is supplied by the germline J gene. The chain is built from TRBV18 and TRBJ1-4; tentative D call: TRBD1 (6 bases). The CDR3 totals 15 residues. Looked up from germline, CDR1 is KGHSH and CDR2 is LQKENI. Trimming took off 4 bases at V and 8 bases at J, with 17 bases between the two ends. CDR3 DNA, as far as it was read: TGTGCCAGCTCACTAAACAGGGAGGTGTACGAAAAA. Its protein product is CASSLNREVYEK. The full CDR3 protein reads CASSLNREVYEKLFF.

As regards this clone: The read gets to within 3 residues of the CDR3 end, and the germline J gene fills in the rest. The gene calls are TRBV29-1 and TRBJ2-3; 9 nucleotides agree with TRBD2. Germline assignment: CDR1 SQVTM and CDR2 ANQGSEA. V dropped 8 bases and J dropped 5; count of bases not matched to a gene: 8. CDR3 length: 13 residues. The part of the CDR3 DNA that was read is TGCAGCATTAGCGGGAGTCCCCAAGATACG. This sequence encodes CSISGSPQDT. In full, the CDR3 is CSISGSPQDTQYF.

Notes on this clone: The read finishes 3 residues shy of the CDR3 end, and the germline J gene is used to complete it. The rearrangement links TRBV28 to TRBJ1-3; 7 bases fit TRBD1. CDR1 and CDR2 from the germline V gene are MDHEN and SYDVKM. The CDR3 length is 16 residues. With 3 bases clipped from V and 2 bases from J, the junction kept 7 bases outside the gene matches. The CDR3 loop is CASSFDRAGAGNTIYF. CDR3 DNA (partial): TGTGCCAGCAGTTTTGACAGGGCTGGAGCTGGAAACACC.

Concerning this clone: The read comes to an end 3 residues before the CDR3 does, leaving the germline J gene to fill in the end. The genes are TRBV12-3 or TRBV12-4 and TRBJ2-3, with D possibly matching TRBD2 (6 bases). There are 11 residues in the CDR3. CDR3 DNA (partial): TGTGCCAGCAAGGCGGGGATGACG. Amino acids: CASKAGMT. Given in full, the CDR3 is CASKAGMTQYF.

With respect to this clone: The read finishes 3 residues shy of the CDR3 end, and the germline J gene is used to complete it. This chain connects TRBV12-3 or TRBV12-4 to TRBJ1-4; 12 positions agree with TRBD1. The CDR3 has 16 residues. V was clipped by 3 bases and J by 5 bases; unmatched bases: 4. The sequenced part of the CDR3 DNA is TGTGCCAGCAGTTTTGGGACAGGGGGCCCAAATGAAAAA. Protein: CASSFGTGGPNEK. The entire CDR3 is CASSFGTGGPNEKLFF.

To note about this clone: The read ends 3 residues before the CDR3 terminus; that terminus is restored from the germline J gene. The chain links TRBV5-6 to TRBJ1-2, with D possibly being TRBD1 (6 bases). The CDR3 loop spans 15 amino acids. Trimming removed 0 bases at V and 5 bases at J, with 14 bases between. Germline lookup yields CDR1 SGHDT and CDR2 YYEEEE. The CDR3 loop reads CASSLVRGAGYGYTF. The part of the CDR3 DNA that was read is TGTGCCAGCAGCTTGGTCCGGGGGGCTGGATATGGC.

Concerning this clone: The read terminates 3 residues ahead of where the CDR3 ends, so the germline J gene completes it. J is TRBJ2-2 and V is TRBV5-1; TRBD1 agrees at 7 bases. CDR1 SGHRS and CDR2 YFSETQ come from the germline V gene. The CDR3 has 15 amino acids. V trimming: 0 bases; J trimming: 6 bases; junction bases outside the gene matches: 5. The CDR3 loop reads CASSLDRGTAGELFF. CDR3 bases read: TGCGCCAGCAGCTTGGACAGGGGCACGGCCGGGGAG.

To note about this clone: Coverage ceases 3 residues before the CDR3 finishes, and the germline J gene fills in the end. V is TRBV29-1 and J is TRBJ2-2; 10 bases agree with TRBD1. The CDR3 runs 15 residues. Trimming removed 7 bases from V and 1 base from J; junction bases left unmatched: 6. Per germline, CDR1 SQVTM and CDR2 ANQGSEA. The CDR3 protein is CSADRGPENTGELFF. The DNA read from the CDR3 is TGCAGCGCAGACAGGGGGCCCGAGAACACCGGGGAG.

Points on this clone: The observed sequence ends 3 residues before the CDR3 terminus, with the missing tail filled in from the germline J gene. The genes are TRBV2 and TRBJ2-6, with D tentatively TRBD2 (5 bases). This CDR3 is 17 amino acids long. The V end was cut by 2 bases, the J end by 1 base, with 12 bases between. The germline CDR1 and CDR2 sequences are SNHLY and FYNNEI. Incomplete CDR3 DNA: TGTGCCAGCAGTGAACTCCAAGGCGGGTCTGGGGCCAACGTC. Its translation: CASSELQGGSGANV. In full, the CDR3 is CASSELQGGSGANVLTF.

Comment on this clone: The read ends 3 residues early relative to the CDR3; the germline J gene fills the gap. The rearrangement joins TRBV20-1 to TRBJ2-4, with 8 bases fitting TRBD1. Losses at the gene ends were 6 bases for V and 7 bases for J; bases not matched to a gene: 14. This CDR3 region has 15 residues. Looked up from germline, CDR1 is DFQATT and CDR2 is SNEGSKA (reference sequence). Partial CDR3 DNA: TGCAGTGCGACCGGGGTCCAGGGGGCAACCAACATT. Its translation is CSATGVQGATNI. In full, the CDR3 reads CSATGVQGATNIQYF.

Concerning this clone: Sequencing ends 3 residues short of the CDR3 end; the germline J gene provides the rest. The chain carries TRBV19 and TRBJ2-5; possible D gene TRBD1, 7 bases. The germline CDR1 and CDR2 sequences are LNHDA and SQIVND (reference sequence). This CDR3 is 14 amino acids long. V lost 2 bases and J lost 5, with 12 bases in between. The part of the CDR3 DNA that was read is TGTGCCAGTAGTATACAGGGGGGAGAGGAGACC. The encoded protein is CASSIQGGEET. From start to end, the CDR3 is CASSIQGGEETQYF.

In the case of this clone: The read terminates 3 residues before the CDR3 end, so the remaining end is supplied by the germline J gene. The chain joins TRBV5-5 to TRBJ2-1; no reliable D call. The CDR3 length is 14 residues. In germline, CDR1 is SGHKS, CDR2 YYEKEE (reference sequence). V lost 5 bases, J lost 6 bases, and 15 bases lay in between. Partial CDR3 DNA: TGTGCCAGCAGATCGAAGTTACTTCTCAATGAG. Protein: CASRSKLLLNE. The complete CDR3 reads CASRSKLLLNEQFF.

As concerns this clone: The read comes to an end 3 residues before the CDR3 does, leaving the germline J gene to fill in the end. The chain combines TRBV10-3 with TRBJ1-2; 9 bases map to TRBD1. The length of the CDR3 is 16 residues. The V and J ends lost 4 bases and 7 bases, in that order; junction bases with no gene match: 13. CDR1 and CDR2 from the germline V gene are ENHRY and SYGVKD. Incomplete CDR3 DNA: TGTGCCATCAGTGTCACCAGACCGGGACAGGGAGGTGGC. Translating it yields CAISVTRPGQGGG. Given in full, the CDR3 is CAISVTRPGQGGGYTF.

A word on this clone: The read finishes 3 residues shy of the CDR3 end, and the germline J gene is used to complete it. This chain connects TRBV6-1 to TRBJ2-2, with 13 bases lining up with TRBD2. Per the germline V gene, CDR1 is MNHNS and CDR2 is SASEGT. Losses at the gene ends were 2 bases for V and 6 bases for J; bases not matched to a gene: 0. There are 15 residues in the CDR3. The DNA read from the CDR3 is TGTGCCAGCAGTGAAACTAGCGGGGGGGCCGGGGAG. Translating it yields CASSETSGGAGE. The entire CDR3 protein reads CASSETSGGAGELFF.

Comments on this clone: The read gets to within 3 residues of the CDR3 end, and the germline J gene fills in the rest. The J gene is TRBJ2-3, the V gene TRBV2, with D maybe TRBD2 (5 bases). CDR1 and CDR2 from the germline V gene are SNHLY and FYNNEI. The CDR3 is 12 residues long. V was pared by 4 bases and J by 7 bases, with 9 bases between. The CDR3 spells CASSGTPHTQYF. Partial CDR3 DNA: TGTGCCAGCAGTGGGACTCCTCATACG. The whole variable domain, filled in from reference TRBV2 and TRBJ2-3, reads EPEVTQTPSHQVTQMGQEVILRCVPISNHLYFYWYRQILGQKVEFLVSFYNNEISEKSEIFDDQFSVERPDGSNFTLKIRSTKLEDSAMYFCASSGTPHTQYFGPGTRLTVL.

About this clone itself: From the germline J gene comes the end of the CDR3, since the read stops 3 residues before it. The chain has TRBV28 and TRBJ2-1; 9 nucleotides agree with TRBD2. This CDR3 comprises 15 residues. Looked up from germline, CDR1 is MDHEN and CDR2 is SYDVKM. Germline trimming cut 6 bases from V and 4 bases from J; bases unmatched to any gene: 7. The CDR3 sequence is CASRRLAESYNEQFF. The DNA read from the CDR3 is TGTGCCAGCAGGAGACTAGCGGAGTCTTACAATGAG.